These T cell receptor beta chains were read from a single sample in a study of early T cells in non-severe SARS-CoV-2 infection. TCRdb called the 5' RACE reads again in MiXCR, with one record for every CDR3 protein. Of more than 25,000 distinct CDR3 sequences listed, 2.9% are singletons. Sequencing was performed on whole blood. The receptors shown here come from an adult who was a healthcare worker with PCR-confirmed SARS-CoV-2 infection or an uninfected control (not recorded which). CDR3s include the opening cysteine and the closing phenylalanine or tryptophan. A D gene is named only where the DNA matches it firmly. The size of a clone is reported for some rows only, either as once, few or many, or as a class for expanded clones.

j_call,d_call,clone_size,v_call,cdr3_aa,cdr3_nt
TRBJ1-5,-,-,TRBV6-1,CASSLTNNQPQHF,TGTGCCAGCAGTTTGACAAACAATCAGCCCCAGCATTTT
TRBJ1-2,-,many,TRBV11-2,CASSAQTGAYVGYTF,TGTGCCAGCAGCGCCCAGACAGGAGCATATGTGGGCTACACCTTC
TRBJ1-5,TRBD1,many,TRBV12-3/TRBV12-4,CASRPKGQGRSNQPQHF,TGTGCCAGCAGGCCCAAGGGACAGGGAAGGAGCAATCAGCCCCAGCATTTT
TRBJ2-1,TRBD2,many,TRBV7-9,CASSLGLADYNEQFF,TGTGCCAGCAGCTTAGGTCTAGCGGACTACAATGAGCAGTTCTTC
TRBJ2-1,-,many,TRBV12-3/TRBV12-4,CASTDWSSYNEQFF,TGTGCCAGCACGGACTGGAGCTCCTACAATGAGCAGTTCTTC
TRBJ1-1,-,many,TRBV3-1,CASSQELSGNTEAFF,TGTGCCAGCAGCCAAGAACTGAGCGGGAACACTGAAGCTTTCTTT
TRBJ1-6,-,many,TRBV27,CASSLSGWGGTNSPLHF,TGTGCCAGCAGTTTATCAGGCTGGGGGGGGACTAATTCACCCCTCCACTTT
TRBJ2-2,-,many,TRBV14,CASSQQGRAGELFF,TGTGCCAGCAGCCAGCAGGGGAGGGCCGGGGAGCTGTTTTTT
TRBJ1-2,TRBD1,few,TRBV6-6,CASSPRTGWAYGYTF,TGTGCCAGCAGTCCGCGGACAGGTTGGGCCTATGGCTACACCTTC
TRBJ1-1,TRBD1,-,TRBV2,CASSEVGSGGFF,TGTGCCAGCAGTGAAGTAGGGTCAGGGGGCTTCTTT
TRBJ2-6,-,many,TRBV7-3,CASSRGISGANVLTF,TGTGCCAGCAGCCGCGGGATCTCTGGGGCCAACGTCCTGACTTTC
TRBJ2-1,-,many,TRBV29-1,CSAEGLGSYNEQFF,TGCAGCGCCGAAGGGTTGGGGTCCTACAATGAGCAGTTCTTC
TRBJ2-3,TRBD1,few,TRBV7-9,CASSYNPGQRTDTQYF,TGTGCCAGCAGCTATAACCCGGGACAGCGCACAGATACGCAGTATTTT
TRBJ1-1,-,many,TRBV10-1,CASSEGNTEAFF,TGCGCCAGCAGTGAGGGGAACACTGAAGCTTTCTTT
TRBJ2-3,TRBD2,many,TRBV3-1,CASSQASGKNTQYF,TGTGCCAGCAGCCAAGCTAGCGGGAAAAATACGCAGTATTTT
TRBJ1-2,-,many,TRBV29-1,CSVLQAGYTF,TGCAGCGTTCTTCAGGCCGGCTACACCTTC
TRBJ1-5,-,-,TRBV2,CASSISLGNQPQHF,TGTGCCAGCAGTATATCGCTGGGCAATCAGCCCCAGCATTTT
TRBJ1-5,-,-,TRBV3-1,CASSQGAASNQPQHF,TGTGCCAGCAGCCAAGGGGCAGCTAGCAATCAGCCCCAGCATTTT
TRBJ2-3,-,many,TRBV4-1,CASSQVWTLQSTDTQYF,TGCGCCAGCAGCCAAGTCTGGACACTCCAGAGCACAGATACGCAGTATTTT
TRBJ1-2,TRBD1,many,TRBV7-9,CASSFIPGQGTDGYTF,TGTGCCAGCAGCTTTATTCCGGGACAGGGGACAGATGGCTACACCTTC
TRBJ2-1,-,many,TRBV3-1,CASSHGYGYEQFF,TGTGCCAGCAGCCACGGTTACGGCTATGAGCAGTTCTTC
TRBJ1-2,TRBD1,many,TRBV18,CASSPDRGYGYTF,TGTGCCAGCTCCCCGGACAGGGGCTATGGCTACACCTTC
TRBJ1-2,-,many,TRBV20-1,CSALQIKTHNYGYTF,TGCAGTGCTCTACAGATAAAGACACACAACTATGGCTACACCTTC
TRBJ2-3,-,many,TRBV6-2/TRBV6-3,CASSYAAGSNTDTQYF,TGTGCCAGCAGTTACGCGGCAGGATCCAACACAGATACGCAGTATTTT
TRBJ2-3,-,many,TRBV19,CASRRTPSSTDTQYF,TGTGCCAGTAGAAGGACACCTAGTAGCACAGATACGCAGTATTTT
TRBJ2-1,-,many,TRBV20-1,CSASSAVSYNEQFF,TGCAGTGCTAGTTCGGCGGTTTCCTACAATGAGCAGTTCTTC
TRBJ2-1,-,many,TRBV6-5,CASSPLSSASQFGQFF,TGTGCCAGCAGTCCCCTTTCTAGCGCCAGCCAGTTCGGGCAGTTCTTC
TRBJ2-5,TRBD2,-,TRBV20-1,CSASRLRGEDWRYQETQYF,TGCAGTGCTAGTCGTCTGCGGGGGGAAGACTGGAGGTACCAAGAGACCCAGTACTTC
TRBJ2-1,TRBD2,many,TRBV5-6,CASSSIRRGGGPGLSGDEQFF,TGTGCCAGCAGTTCCATCCGCCGGGGGGGCGGACCTGGTCTATCAGGGGATGAGCAGTTCTTC
TRBJ2-3,TRBD2,many,TRBV30,CAWSGTAGLLSTDTQYF,TGTGCCTGGAGTGGTACAGCGGGACTTCTTAGCACAGATACGCAGTATTTT
TRBJ2-3,TRBD1,many,TRBV10-3,CAISEPDRGTDTQYF,TGTGCCATCAGTGAGCCGGACAGGGGGACAGATACGCAGTATTTT
TRBJ2-2,-,many,TRBV19,CASSGWGELFF,TGTGCCAGTAGTGGATGGGGGGAGCTGTTTTTT
TRBJ2-5,-,-,TRBV12-3/TRBV12-4,CASSLRPSDF,TGTGCCAGCAGCCTCCGGCCCAGTGACTTC
TRBJ2-1,TRBD1,many,TRBV24-1,CATSDFRDRGGDEQFF,TGTGCCACCAGTGATTTTAGGGACAGGGGAGGCGATGAGCAGTTCTTC
TRBJ2-1,TRBD2,many,TRBV6-6,CASSYRLAGGRNEQFF,TGTGCCAGCAGTTACAGACTAGCGGGGGGGCGAAATGAGCAGTTCTTC